Listed here are 23 T cell receptor beta chains from one sample, sequenced in a study of blood T cell repertoires in COVID-19. TCRdb's table, derived via immunoSEQ multiplex PCR, lists solely in-frame clones and lacks some. The table includes tens of thousands of clones, 88% detected once. Sample: peripheral blood. The receptor set was obtained from a man between 60 and 75 years old with active COVID-19.

The rearrangement joins TRBV5-1 to TRBJ2-2; TRBD2 agrees at 7 bases. The junction had 11 bases not matched to a gene; V was cut back by 1 base and J by 2 bases. Germline V gene sequence: CDR1 SGHRS, CDR2 YFSETQ. This CDR3 contains 18 residues. The CDR3, as DNA: TGCGCCAGCAGCTTGATCAGTATGGCTAGCGGAAACACCGGGGAGCTGTTTTTT. This codes for CASSLISMASGNTGELFF.

This sequence joins TRBV12-3 or TRBV12-4 and TRBJ2-1; possible D gene TRBD2, 5 bases. The CDR3 spans 12 residues. V was shortened by 3 bases and J by 10 bases, with 10 bases between the two germline ends. The CDR3 reads CASSFFPGEQFF. In DNA form, the CDR3 reads TGTGCCAGCAGTTTTTTCCCGGGAGAGCAGTTCTTC.

The V and J genes are TRBV13 and TRBJ1-3; possibly TRBD1 for D (5 bases). Trimming shortened V by 5 bases and J by 0 bases, and 17 bases separated the two germline ends. The germline CDR1 and CDR2 sequences are PRHDT and FYEKMQ (reference sequence). The CDR3 totals 17 residues. This chain's CDR3 is CASSPDRFSDSGNTIYF. The CDR3 DNA reads as TGTGCCAGCAGCCCAGACAGATTCTCCGACTCTGGAAACACCATATATTTT.

V gene TRBV7-6 combines with J gene TRBJ2-7, with D possibly matching TRBD1 (6 bases). Germline-derived CDR1 and CDR2 are SGHVS and FNYEAQ. The CDR3 runs to 13 residues. Trimming removed 3 bases from V and 4 bases from J, with 10 bases in between. The CDR3: CASSFLRGYEQYF. The DNA for the CDR3 is TGTGCCAGCAGCTTCCTCAGGGGTTACGAGCAGTACTTC. The full variable domain, completed using reference TRBV7-6 and TRBJ2-7, is GAGVSQSPRYKVTKRGQDVALRCDPISGHVSLYWYRQALGQGPEFLTYFNYEAQQDKSGLPNDRFSAERPEGSISTLTIQRTEQRDSAMYRCASSFLRGYEQYFGPGTRLTVT.

V usage is TRBV11-2 and J usage is TRBJ2-2, with D tentatively TRBD2 (6 bases). CDR1 is SGHAT and CDR2 is FQNNGV in the germline V gene. V was trimmed by 4 bases and J by 1 base, leaving 13 bases between them. This CDR3 is built from 16 residues. DNA for the CDR3: TGTGCCAGCAGCTCCCAGCCAGCGGGGAACACCGGGGAGCTGTTTTTT. Its translation is CASSSQPAGNTGELFF.

The chain carries TRBV20-1 and TRBJ1-2, with a tentative D call TRBD1 (6 bases). Per the germline V gene, CDR1 is DFQATT and CDR2 is SNEGSKA (reference sequence). Trimming cost V 7 bases and J 8 bases, with 14 bases left between them. The length of the CDR3 is 11 residues. DNA for the CDR3: TGCAGTGATAACAGGGCCGAGGGCTACACCTTC. This encodes CSDNRAEGYTF.

The gene calls are TRBV11-3 and TRBJ2-3, with 9 nucleotides matching TRBD1. The CDR3 runs to 14 residues. Germline V gene lookup returns CDR1 SGHNT and CDR2 YENEEA. Trimming removed 5 bases from V and 5 bases from J; junction bases left unmatched: 5. The CDR3 sequence is CASSNRGREDTQYF. For the CDR3, the DNA is TGTGCCAGCAGCAACAGGGGGCGAGAAGATACGCAGTATTTT.

This clone was observed once. The CDR3 spells CASSPNAEPRQYF. As DNA, the CDR3 is TGTGCCAGCTCACCAAACGCGGAACCTCGGCAGTACTTC. The chain links TRBV18 to TRBJ2-7; D is undetermined. Germline loops: CDR1 KGHSH, CDR2 LQKENI. CDR3 size: 13 residues. Trimming cost V 2 bases and J 9 bases, with 14 bases left between them. Using reference TRBV18 and TRBJ2-7 for the parts outside the CDR3, the full variable domain is NAGVMQNPRHLVRRRGQEARLRCSPMKGHSHVYWYRQLPEEGLKFMVYLQKENIIDESGMPKERFSAEFPKEGPSILRIQQVVRGDSAAYFCASSPNAEPRQYFGPGTRLTVT.

This clone was recorded only once. The V call is TRBV5-6, the J call TRBJ2-1; 8 bases are a match to TRBD1. After removal of 3 bases from V and 4 bases from J, the junction contained 6 bases not matched to a gene. CDR1 and CDR2 from the germline V gene are SGHDT and YYEEEE. The CDR3 is made up of 15 amino acids. CDR3 residues: CASSSDRATYNEQFF. Written as DNA, the CDR3 is TGTGCCAGCAGCTCGGACAGGGCGACGTACAATGAGCAGTTCTTC.

The gene calls are TRBV9 and TRBJ2-3, with D unresolved. Germline CDR1 is SGDLS and CDR2 is YYNGEE. CDR3 length: 12 amino acids. Trimming took off 0 bases at V and 8 bases at J, with 7 bases between the two ends. The CDR3 region has the DNA TGTGCCAGCAGCGTAGATCCGTCTACGCAGTATTTT. Its translation: CASSVDPSTQYF.

This clone was recorded only once. V is TRBV9 and J is TRBJ1-6; D not certain. Trimming pared 4 bases from V and 6 bases from J, leaving 14 bases between. Germline CDR1 SGDLS, CDR2 YYNGEE. The CDR3 covers 15 residues. The CDR3 nucleotides are TGTGCCAGCAGCTCTCAGGAGGCGGTTAATTCACCCCTCCACTTT. This gives the protein CASSSQEAVNSPLHF.

The rearrangement links TRBV20-1 to TRBJ1-2, with 7 bases aligning to TRBD1. CDR3 length equals 10 residues. CDR1 DFQATT and CDR2 SNEGSKA come from the germline V gene (reference sequence). V gave up 8 bases and J gave up 4 bases; unmatched junction bases: 1. CDR3: CSPGGYGYTF. CDR3 DNA sequence: TGCAGTCCAGGGGGCTATGGCTACACCTTC.

Written as DNA, the CDR3 is TGTGCCAGCAGTCCGCAAGGAGGTGGCTACACCTTC. Encoded protein: CASSPQGGGYTF. The chain links TRBV27 to TRBJ1-2; D not resolved. The CDR3 is 12 amino acids. The V end was cut by 5 bases, the J end by 7 bases, with 11 bases between. The germline CDR1 and CDR2 sequences are MNHEY and SMNVEV (reference sequence).

CDR3 coding DNA: TGTGCCAGCAGCATTGACAGGGATCCCTACAATGAGCAGTTCTTC. Translating it yields CASSIDRDPYNEQFF. The chain links TRBV6-5 to TRBJ2-1; 7 nucleotides align to TRBD1. Trimming removed 6 bases from V and 2 bases from J; junction bases left unmatched: 7. CDR1 and CDR2 from the germline V gene are MNHEY and SVGAGI. This CDR3 has 15 amino acids.

The chain joins TRBV27 to TRBJ2-7; a possible D gene is TRBD1 (7 bases). The CDR3 is 16 residues long. CDR1 is MNHEY and CDR2 is SMNVEV in the germline V gene (reference sequence). The V end lost 6 bases, the J end lost 2 bases, and 20 bases lay between the germline ends. The DNA for the CDR3 is TGTGCCAGCAGAGCCATCGGGGGAACAGGGGCCTACGAGCAGTACTTC. It encodes CASRAIGGTGAYEQYF.

This sequence joins TRBV5-1 and TRBJ1-1; 7 positions agree with TRBD1. This CDR3 has 14 amino acids. V gave up 5 bases and J gave up 2 bases; unmatched junction bases: 6. The germline CDR1 and CDR2 sequences are SGHRS and YFSETQ. The CDR3 loop reads CASSYSGGNTEAFF. The CDR3 region has the DNA TGCGCCAGCAGTTATTCAGGGGGAAACACTGAAGCTTTCTTT. The variable domain in full, with the rest retrieved from reference TRBV5-1 and TRBJ1-1, is KAGVTQTPRYLIKTRGQQVTLSCSPISGHRSVSWYQQTPGQGLQFLFEYFSETQRNKGNFPGRFSGRQFSNSRSEMNVSTLELGDSALYLCASSYSGGNTEAFFGQGTRLTVV.

This clone was seen only a few times. CDR3 sequence (DNA): TGTGCCAGCTCAGGGGCGTCGAGCAATGAGCAGTTCTTC. Protein sequence: CASSGASSNEQFF. The chain carries TRBV18 and TRBJ2-1; D may be TRBD1 (5 bases). The V end lost 5 bases, the J end lost 6 bases, and 11 bases lay between the germline ends. The CDR3 is 13 residues long. Germline lookup yields CDR1 KGHSH and CDR2 LQKENI.

This clone was counted once. This chain links TRBV20-1 with TRBJ2-1; 11 nucleotides match TRBD2. This CDR3 is 17 amino acids long. Losses at the gene ends were 6 bases for V and 7 bases for J; bases not matched to a gene: 17. In germline, CDR1 is DFQATT, CDR2 SNEGSKA (reference sequence). The CDR3 DNA is TGCAGTGCGAGTGGACTAGCGGGTCCCCCTTTTCGAAATGAGCAGTTCTTC. Residues: CSASGLAGPPFRNEQFF.

This chain links TRBV7-3 with TRBJ2-3; 13 nucleotides line up with TRBD2. Germline V lookup: CDR1 SGHTA, CDR2 FQGTGA. J was trimmed by 5 bases and V by 5 bases; bases with no gene match: 7. The CDR3 is made up of 16 amino acids. The CDR3 region has the DNA TGTGCCAGCAGCCCCCGGACTAGCGGGAGTGTAGATACGCAGTATTTT. Translated: CASSPRTSGSVDTQYF.

This chain joins TRBV11-1 and TRBJ1-2, with D possibly being TRBD1 (6 bases). The CDR3 sequence is 13 residues long. The germline CDR1 and CDR2 sequences are SGHAT and FQDESV (reference sequence). Trimming took 8 bases from V and 5 from J, leaving 15 bases between them. The CDR3 sequence is CASGNRESYGYTF. The DNA for the CDR3 is TGTGCCAGCGGTAACAGGGAGTCATATGGCTACACCTTC.

The chain joins TRBV5-4 to TRBJ2-3; 14 positions match TRBD2. This CDR3 spans 16 amino acids. Germline V gene lookup returns CDR1 SGHNT and CDR2 YYREEE (reference sequence). The V segment lost 4 bases and the J segment 3 bases; nucleotides outside the gene matches: 4. The CDR3 here is CASSAGLAGATDTQYF. The CDR3 bases are TGTGCCAGCAGCGCGGGACTAGCGGGAGCAACAGATACGCAGTATTTT. The whole variable domain, filled in from reference TRBV5-4 and TRBJ2-3, reads ETGVTQSPTHLIKTRGQQVTLRCSSQSGHNTVSWYQQALGQGPQFIFQYYREEENGRGNFPPRFSGLQFPNYSSELNVNALELDDSALYLCASSAGLAGATDTQYFGPGTRLTVL.

The rearrangement links TRBV5-1 to TRBJ2-7; 9 bases line up with TRBD1. Germline loops: CDR1 SGHRS, CDR2 YFSETQ. The CDR3 is 14 amino acids. V lost 2 bases to trimming and J lost 5 bases; unmatched junction nucleotides: 5. The CDR3 region is CASSLTQGANEQYF. Written as DNA, the CDR3 is TGCGCCAGCAGCTTAACACAGGGGGCCAACGAGCAGTACTTC.

The J gene is TRBJ1-4, the V gene TRBV7-8; D remains ambiguous. V lost 3 bases, J lost 5 bases, and 16 bases lay in between. This CDR3 spans 16 amino acids. The germline V gene encodes CDR1 SGHVS and CDR2 FQNEAQ. As DNA, the CDR3 is TGTGCCAGCAGCTTTGGCAGGCGAAAATCGAATGAAAAACTGTTTTTT. It specifies CASSFGRRKSNEKLFF.